Presented here are 18 T cell receptor beta chains from one specimen sequenced in a study of shared clonotypes between healthy human individuals. Measured with immunoSEQ multiplex PCR; TCRdb has only the in-frame clones, and not every one. The sample has under 2,500,000 clones, under 97% seen once. Specimen: naive CD4+ T cells sorted from blood. Subset indicated: CD45RA+ positively selected. These receptors all stem from a man younger than 30 in good health.

The rearrangement links TRBV6-5 to TRBJ2-7, with D perhaps given as TRBD1 or TRBD2 (5 bases each). The CDR3 has 12 amino acids. Trimming cost V 9 bases and J 4 bases, with 13 bases left between them. In germline, CDR1 is MNHEY, CDR2 SVGAGI. CDR3 residues: CASKRGAYEQYF. The CDR3 nucleotides read TGTGCCAGTAAGAGGGGCGCGTACGAGCAGTACTTC.

The chain has TRBV4-2 and TRBJ2-5; the match to TRBD2 covers 8 bases. This CDR3 spans 17 amino acids. Germline-derived CDR1 and CDR2 are LGHNA and YNFKEQ. V lost 1 base to trimming and J lost 5 bases; unmatched junction nucleotides: 12. DNA of the CDR3: TGTGCCAGCAGCCAAGTGACGACTAGCGCGTATCGGGAGACCCAGTACTTC. The encoded protein is CASSQVTTSAYRETQYF.

The V and J genes are TRBV5-1 and TRBJ1-6, with a tentative D call TRBD1 (6 bases). Trimming removed 0 bases at V and 8 bases at J, with 12 bases between. Germline V gives CDR1 SGHRS, CDR2 YFSETQ. This CDR3 is built from 15 residues. This CDR3 reads CASSLVGAGDSPLHF. CDR3 nucleotide sequence: TGCGCCAGCAGCTTGGTTGGGGCAGGGGATTCACCCCTCCACTTT.

J is TRBJ2-7 and V is TRBV5-1, with D possibly being TRBD1 (6 bases). The V end lost 2 bases, the J end lost 3 bases, and 15 bases lay between the germline ends. The CDR3 runs to 15 residues. CDR1 SGHRS and CDR2 YFSETQ come from the germline V gene. CDR3 amino acids: CASSLEGEFIYEQYF. As DNA, the CDR3 is TGCGCCAGCAGCTTAGAGGGGGAATTCATCTACGAGCAGTACTTC.

The chain carries TRBV5-1 and TRBJ1-4, with 7 nucleotides matching TRBD1. The germline V gene has CDR1 SGHRS and CDR2 YFSETQ. Losses at the gene ends were 3 bases for V and 5 bases for J; bases not matched to a gene: 7. The CDR3 has 15 amino acids. The CDR3 coding sequence is TGCGCCAGCAGCTACTCGGACAGGTTAAATGAAAAACTGTTTTTT. It specifies CASSYSDRLNEKLFF.

V gene TRBV7-2 combines with J gene TRBJ1-2, with D maybe TRBD1 (5 bases). V dropped 4 bases and J dropped 3 bases, with 15 bases sitting between them. The CDR3 sequence is 15 residues long. CDR1 and CDR2 (germline): SGHTA, FQGNSA. Written as DNA, the CDR3 is TGTGCCAGCAGCTCGGGGAAAGGGGCCTACTATGGCTACACCTTC. Protein: CASSSGKGAYYGYTF.

The V gene is TRBV28, the J gene TRBJ1-2; D is unclear. In germline, CDR1 is MDHEN, CDR2 SYDVKM. V was cut by 7 bases and J by 0 bases, with 15 bases left in between. The CDR3 is 15 residues long. The CDR3 spells CASKAPKAANYGYTF. The DNA of the CDR3 is TGTGCCAGCAAGGCCCCGAAGGCGGCTAACTATGGCTACACCTTC.

In its sample, this clone was seen once. V and J are TRBV2 and TRBJ1-5, with D perhaps matching TRBD1 (5 bases). The CDR3 consists of 16 residues. The germline V gene encodes CDR1 SNHLY and CDR2 FYNNEI. The V and J ends lost 2 bases and 6 bases respectively, with 17 bases between them. The CDR3 is CASSENGAGIGQPQHF. Written as DNA, the CDR3 is TGTGCCAGCAGTGAAAATGGGGCAGGGATAGGTCAGCCCCAGCATTTT.

This chain connects TRBV5-4 to TRBJ2-3; 10 nucleotides line up with TRBD2. This CDR3 is built from 16 residues. From germline, CDR1 is SGHNT and CDR2 YYREEE (reference sequence). V gave up 4 bases and J gave up 6 bases; unmatched junction bases: 11. Here the CDR3 reads CASSRRVAGGPDTQYF. In DNA form, the CDR3 reads TGTGCCAGCAGCCGGCGGGTAGCGGGAGGTCCCGATACGCAGTATTTT.

The rearrangement uses TRBV30 and TRBJ2-7; the D is unclear. The germline V and J ends were trimmed by 3 bases and 3 bases, with 12 bases remaining between them. The CDR3 contains 13 residues. The germline V gene encodes CDR1 GTSNPN and CDR2 SVGIG (reference sequence). The CDR3 coding sequence is TGTGCCTGGAGAGATCGCAGAGTCTACGAGCAGTACTTC. Translating gives CAWRDRRVYEQYF.

V is TRBV5-4 and J is TRBJ2-3, with TRBD2 matching over 8 bases. V dropped 2 bases and J dropped 0; count of bases not matched to a gene: 2. CDR1 and CDR2 from the germline V gene are SGHNT and YYREEE (reference sequence). This CDR3 has 15 amino acids. The CDR3 here is CASSFGGGSTDTQYF. In nucleotides, the CDR3 is TGTGCCAGCAGCTTCGGGGGGGGGAGCACAGATACGCAGTATTTT.

The rearrangement joins TRBV7-9 to TRBJ1-5; no firm D call. Germline CDR1 and CDR2: SEHNR and FQNEAQ (reference sequence). There are 13 residues in the CDR3. V shed 5 bases and J shed 7 bases, with 12 bases lying between them. CDR3 DNA: TGTGCCAGCAGCCCGGACCCCAGACAGCCCCAGCATTTT. This gives the protein CASSPDPRQPQHF.

For this clone: Other DNA sequences within the sample encode an identical CDR3. The chain uses TRBV5-1 and TRBJ2-1; 9 bases fit TRBD1. V lost 4 bases and J lost 1; bases outside the gene matches: 3. The CDR3 totals 15 residues. CDR1 is SGHRS and CDR2 is YFSETQ in the germline V gene. CDR3 bases: TGCGCCAGCAGCGAAGGACAGGGGTCCTACAATGAGCAGTTCTTC. Translating it yields CASSEGQGSYNEQFF.

This chain connects TRBV7-9 to TRBJ2-5; 9 nucleotides match TRBD1. The CDR3 totals 16 residues. The trim removed 2 bases at V and 6 bases at J, leaving 10 bases unmatched. Germline CDR1 reads SEHNR; CDR2 reads FQNEAQ (reference sequence). CDR3 sequence reads: CASSLPYRGPGQTQYF. The CDR3 DNA reads TGTGCCAGCAGCTTACCTTACAGGGGGCCGGGCCAGACCCAGTACTTC.

This chain links TRBV7-9 with TRBJ2-6, with no clear D. Germline values: CDR1 SEHNR, CDR2 FQNEAQ (reference sequence). V gave up 5 bases and J gave up 0 bases, with 17 bases separating them. This CDR3 has 18 amino acids. The CDR3 is CASSNIWRMDSGANVLTF. The CDR3 region has the DNA TGTGCCAGCAGCAATATATGGAGAATGGACTCTGGGGCCAACGTCCTGACTTTC.

CDR3: CASSHPTGGQETQYF. The DNA for the CDR3 is TGCGCCAGCAGCCATCCGACAGGGGGCCAAGAGACCCAGTACTTC. The rearrangement joins TRBV4-1 to TRBJ2-5; 9 positions agree with TRBD1. Germline CDR1 and CDR2: MGHRA and YSYEKL. CDR3 length equals 15 residues. V shed 3 bases and J 1 base; nucleotides not matched to a gene: 3.

The rearrangement uses TRBV29-1 and TRBJ1-3, with D perhaps TRBD1 (6 bases). Between the trimmed V and J ends, which lost 4 bases and 4 bases, there was a span of 14 bases. Germline CDR1 and CDR2: SQVTM and ANQGSEA. The CDR3 is 14 amino acids. CDR3 region: CSVVSGDKGNTIYF. CDR3 bases: TGCAGCGTTGTATCGGGGGACAAGGGAAACACCATATATTTT.

V gene TRBV6-1 combines with J gene TRBJ1-5; 7 nucleotides agree with TRBD1. Germline V gene lookup returns CDR1 MNHNS and CDR2 SASEGT. Trimming cost V 10 bases and J 1 base; bases outside gene matches: 7. The CDR3 consists of 14 residues. CDR3 nucleotides: TGTGCCACCCTACGGACAGGAAGCAATCAGCCCCAGCATTTT. This codes for CATLRTGSNQPQHF.